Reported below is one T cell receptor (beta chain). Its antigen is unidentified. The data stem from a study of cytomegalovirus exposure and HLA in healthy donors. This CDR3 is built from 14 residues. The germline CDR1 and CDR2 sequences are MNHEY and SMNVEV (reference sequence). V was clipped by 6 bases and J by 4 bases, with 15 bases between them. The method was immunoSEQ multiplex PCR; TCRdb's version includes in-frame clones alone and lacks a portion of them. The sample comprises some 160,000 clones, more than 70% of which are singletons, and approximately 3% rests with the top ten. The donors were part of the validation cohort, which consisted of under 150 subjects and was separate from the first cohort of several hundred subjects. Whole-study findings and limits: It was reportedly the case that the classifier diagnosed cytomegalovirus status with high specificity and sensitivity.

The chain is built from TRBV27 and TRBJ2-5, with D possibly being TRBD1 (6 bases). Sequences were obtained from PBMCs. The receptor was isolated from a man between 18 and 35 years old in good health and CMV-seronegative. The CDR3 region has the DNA TGTGCCAGCAGAGAAACAGGGTTCAGAGAGACCCAGTACTTC. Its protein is CASRETGFRETQYF.